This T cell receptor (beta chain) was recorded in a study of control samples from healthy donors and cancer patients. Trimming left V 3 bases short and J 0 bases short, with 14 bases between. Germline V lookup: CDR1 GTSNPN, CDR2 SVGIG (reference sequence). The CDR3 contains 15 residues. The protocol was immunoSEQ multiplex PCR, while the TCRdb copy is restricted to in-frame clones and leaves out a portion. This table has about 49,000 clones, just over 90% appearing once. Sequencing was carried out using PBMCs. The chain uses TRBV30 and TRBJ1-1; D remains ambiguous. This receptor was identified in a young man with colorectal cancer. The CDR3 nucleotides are TGTGCCTGGAGCACAAACCCTCAGATGAACACTGAAGCTTTCTTT. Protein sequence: CAWSTNPQMNTEAFF.